This T cell receptor beta chain was recovered during a study of blood T cell repertoires in COVID-19 (dated by TCRdb to 2020 to 2021). For the wider study: Samples from collaborators originated in the United States, Italy and Spain and spanned both the acute and convalescent phases of COVID-19. The material from the prospective study consisted of cDNA or gDNA derived from T cells, B-cell-depleted T cells, or PBMCs. The dataset comprised deeply sampled blood TCRbeta repertoires from subjects exposed to, actively infected with, or recovered from COVID-19. The repertoires were released in a freely available public database intended as a resource for research on the immune response to SARS-CoV-2. The samples were drawn from the first 160 participants of the ongoing ImmuneRACE study and from over a thousand subjects provided by 6 global collaborators. A de-identified subject ID, COVID-19 status, age in years and sex were almost always included in the sample metadata. HLA class I and class II types, where available, came from metadata supplied by the sample provider rather than from assay-based typing. Overall study outcomes, separate from this receptor: How much clinical and demographic metadata was included differed by source and by participant, and the metadata was provided uncurated.

The V end loses 3 bases and the J end loses 0 bases, and a stretch of 21 bases separates them. CDR1 GTSNPN and CDR2 SVGIG are derived from the germline V gene (reference sequence). The CDR3 has 18 amino acids, counting the end cysteine and phenylalanine. Left in the record is the CDR3 DNA by itself, 54 bases read in frame from the first base. Whole blood was collected in K2EDTA tubes by collaborating institutions according to the institutions' own protocols. For TCRbeta analysis, collaborator samples were shipped as frozen whole blood, as isolated PBMCs, or as DNA extracted from either sample type. A remark on this clone: Its target antigen remains unknown. Per-base quality was not reported, and no clone a single base away is much larger than it.

TCRbeta CDR3 regions were amplified from genomic DNA by means of the immunoSEQ Assay, a bias-controlled multiplex PCR. In the source study's methods: The number of nucleated cells in each sample was estimated from the amplification of reference gene primers within the assay. To quantify the absolute abundance of each unique TCRbeta CDR3 rearrangement, sequence reads were collapsed and filtered. For each sample, productive Simpson clonality was calculated as the square root of Simpson's diversity index over productive rearrangements. Imported from immuneACCESS, the table was reduced by TCRdb to in-frame sequences with V and J called. These copies leave out some clones; in studies compared against another copy, an unresolved V gene accounts for under half, and the cause of the remainder is not known. Clone size and V and J calls were adopted from that table, with D and trimming inferred from the DNA. Within this sample are 210,000 or so clones, with around 86% of them counted one time only. The leading ten clones occupy about 7% of the sample.

The V and J segments used are TRBV30 and TRBJ1-5; TRBD1 might be the D gene, on 6 matching bases. The sequencing input was peripheral blood. The clonotype was recovered from a middle-aged man with acute or convalescent COVID-19. This receptor carries the CDR3 CAWSGGATGLYSNQPQHF. The DNA sequence follows: TGTGCCTGGAGCGGGGGGGCAACAGGGCTCTATAGCAATCAGCCCCAGCATTTT.